This entry lists 3 T cell receptor beta chains sequenced from one sample in a study of blood T cell repertoires in COVID-19. Sequenced by immunoSEQ multiplex PCR; TCRdb stores in-frame clones only, minus some. Among approximately 81,000 clones listed, about 89% were seen once. The sequencing sample was made of PBMCs or T cells enriched from blood (not recorded which). The receptors derive from a woman aged 45-60 years with acute COVID-19.

This rearrangement joins TRBV19 to TRBJ1-2; TRBD1 agrees at 8 bases. Germline CDR1 and CDR2: LNHDA and SQIVND (reference sequence). The CDR3 loop spans 15 amino acids. The V segment lost 3 bases and the J segment 6 bases; nucleotides outside the gene matches: 9. CDR3 sequence (DNA): TGTGCCAGTAGTATCGGGTCAGGGGGCCACGATGGCTACACCTTC. This encodes CASSIGSGGHDGYTF.

The DNA of the CDR3 is TGTGCCAGCAGCCAGGCCTCGTGGGACAGGGAGGATGAAAAACTGTTTTTT. Residues: CASSQASWDREDEKLFF. The V call is TRBV14, the J call TRBJ1-4; TRBD1 agrees at 9 bases. V gave up 3 bases and J gave up 6 bases; unmatched junction bases: 11. Germline CDR1 SGHDN, CDR2 FVKESK. This CDR3 has 17 amino acids.

This clone has only a few counts. The rearrangement joins TRBV6-1 to TRBJ1-2; possibly TRBD1 for D (5 bases). CDR3 length: 17 amino acids. The V gene's germline CDR1 is MNHNS and CDR2 SASEGT. V shed 3 bases and J shed 6 bases, with 23 bases lying between them. The CDR3 spells CASSEGSQAPARDGYTF. In DNA form, the CDR3 reads TGTGCCAGCAGTGAGGGGTCACAGGCTCCCGCTCGGGATGGCTACACCTTC.